A single sample is the source of the 27 T cell receptor beta chains below, sequenced in a study of lymphopenia after photon versus proton radiotherapy. Method: immunoSEQ multiplex PCR; TCRdb's copy keeps in-frame clones and lacks some. The data hold about 20,000 clones, with about 89% observed a single time. Sequencing used peripheral blood, obtained from a patient treated with proton-based radiotherapy. The receptors were sampled from a man aged 80 or over with esophageal cancer.

This rearrangement joins TRBV7-9 to TRBJ1-6; no clear D. The V and J ends lost 1 base and 10 bases respectively, with 8 bases between them. The CDR3 totals 13 residues. Germline V CDR1 and CDR2: SEHNR, FQNEAQ (reference sequence). The CDR3 bases are TGTGCCAGCAGCTTAGGGGGTCGGTCACCCCTCCACTTT. Its protein product is CASSLGGRSPLHF. The whole variable domain, remainder taken from reference TRBV7-9 and TRBJ1-6, is DTGVSQNPRHKITKRGQNVTFRCDPISEHNRLYWYRQTLGQGPEFLTYFQNEAQLEKSRLLSDRFSAERPKGSFSTLEIQRTEQGDSAMYLCASSLGGRSPLHFGNGTRLTVT.

V usage is TRBV7-8 and J usage is TRBJ2-6; D unresolved. CDR3 length: 18 amino acids. Between the trimmed V and J ends, which lost 5 bases and 0 bases, there was a span of 17 bases. In germline, CDR1 is SGHVS, CDR2 FQNEAQ. The CDR3 nucleotides read TGTGCCAGCAGCCCGTCGGGTCCAGCGAGCTCTGGGGCCAACGTCCTGACTTTC. Translated: CASSPSGPASSGANVLTF.

V usage is TRBV29-1 and J usage is TRBJ2-7; 8 nucleotides line up with TRBD2. Germline V gene sequence: CDR1 SQVTM, CDR2 ANQGSEA. CDR3 length equals 15 residues. After removal of 0 bases from V and 5 bases from J, the junction contained 9 bases not matched to a gene. The CDR3 bases are TGCAGCGTTGAAGATCCCGGGGGGGCAGGGGACGAGCAGTACTTC. As protein: CSVEDPGGAGDEQYF.

The chain couples TRBV27 to TRBJ2-4; TRBD2 matches at 9 bases. The CDR3 covers 17 residues. Germline V gene sequence: CDR1 MNHEY, CDR2 SMNVEV (reference sequence). V dropped 3 bases and J dropped 7; count of bases not matched to a gene: 13. Here the CDR3 DNA reads TGTGCCAGCAGTTTTTTTGCGGGGGGGCGGGAGAGTAACATTCAGTACTTC. It encodes CASSFFAGGRESNIQYF.

CDR3 protein: CASTPQAGGRFEQYF. CDR3 bases: TGTGCCAGCACCCCTCAAGCGGGGGGGCGTTTCGAGCAGTACTTC. The genes are TRBV7-2 and TRBJ2-7; 10 bases fit TRBD2. From germline, CDR1 is SGHTA and CDR2 FQGNSA. Trimming removed 7 bases from V and 6 bases from J; junction bases left unmatched: 12. This CDR3 spans 15 amino acids.

A single count supports this clone. The chain is built from TRBV6-1 and TRBJ2-7, with D possibly being TRBD2 (6 bases). CDR1 is MNHNS and CDR2 is SASEGT in the germline V gene. CDR3 length: 14 residues. V dropped 6 bases and J dropped 4 bases, with 16 bases sitting between them. The DNA for the CDR3 is TGTGCCAGCAGGGAGGTAGCGGAAAGTTACGAGCAGTACTTC. Encoded protein: CASREVAESYEQYF.

V usage is TRBV9 and J usage is TRBJ2-7; 7 nucleotides match TRBD2. The junction had 7 bases not matched to a gene; V was cut back by 0 bases and J by 7 bases. The CDR3 is made up of 14 amino acids. CDR1 is SGDLS, CDR2 YYNGEE, per germline. CDR3 sequence reads: CASSVDVRGEEQYF. In DNA form, the CDR3 reads TGTGCCAGCAGCGTAGATGTTCGGGGGGAGGAGCAGTACTTC.

This chain links TRBV9 with TRBJ1-1, with TRBD1 matching 8 bases. Losses at the gene ends were 4 bases for V and 8 bases for J; bases not matched to a gene: 4. CDR1 is SGDLS, CDR2 YYNGEE, per germline. The CDR3 runs 12 residues. Here the CDR3 DNA reads TGTGCCAGCAGCCCCCGGACAGGGGAAGCTTTCTTT. Encoded protein: CASSPRTGEAFF. Drawing the rest from reference TRBV9 and TRBJ1-1, the complete variable domain is DSGVTQTPKHLITATGQRVTLRCSPRSGDLSVYWYQQSLDQGLQFLIQYYNGEERAKGNILERFSAQQFPDLHSELNLSSLELGDSALYFCASSPRTGEAFFGQGTRLTVV.

The CDR3 loop is CASSRQGSQNIQYF. In nucleotides, the CDR3 is TGTGCCAGCAGCCGACAGGGGAGCCAAAACATTCAGTACTTC. The chain has TRBV7-9 and TRBJ2-4; 8 positions agree with TRBD1. The CDR3 is 14 residues long. J lost 5 bases, V lost 5 bases, and 5 bases had no gene match. Germline CDR1 and CDR2: SEHNR and FQNEAQ (reference sequence).

The chain uses TRBV7-3 and TRBJ1-1, with TRBD1 as a possible D gene (6 bases). V was cut by 4 bases and J by 5 bases, with 11 bases left in between. The CDR3 runs 13 residues. Germline loops: CDR1 SGHTA, CDR2 FQGTGA. CDR3 sequence: CASSSQGYTEAFF. In nucleotides, the CDR3 is TGTGCCAGCAGCTCACAGGGCTATACTGAAGCTTTCTTT.

This clone has just one count. The J gene is TRBJ1-5, the V gene TRBV2; 7 bases are a match to TRBD1. From germline, CDR1 is SNHLY and CDR2 FYNNEI. The CDR3 loop spans 14 amino acids. V shed 5 bases, J shed 0 bases, and the junction held 1 base outside the gene matches. In DNA, the CDR3 is TGTGCCAGCAGTAGGGACAGTAGCAATCAGCCCCAGCATTTT. It yields the protein CASSRDSSNQPQHF.

The chain combines TRBV5-1 with TRBJ2-1; 11 bases map to TRBD1. Germline V gene sequence: CDR1 SGHRS, CDR2 YFSETQ. Trimming cost V 0 bases and J 6 bases; bases outside gene matches: 5. The CDR3 is 16 residues long. CDR3 protein: CASSLGTGGAFNEQFF. In DNA, the CDR3 is TGCGCCAGCAGCTTGGGGACAGGGGGCGCATTCAATGAGCAGTTCTTC.

CDR3 protein: CSVVTGHTEAFF. CDR3 in DNA: TGCAGCGTTGTGACAGGTCACACTGAAGCTTTCTTT. The chain combines TRBV29-1 with TRBJ1-1; D may be TRBD1 (6 bases). Germline CDR1 SQVTM, CDR2 ANQGSEA. The V and J ends lost 4 bases and 3 bases respectively, with 9 bases between them. The CDR3 runs 12 residues.

The rearrangement uses TRBV18 and TRBJ2-5; tentatively, D is TRBD1 (5 bases). CDR1 is KGHSH and CDR2 is LQKENI in the germline V gene. The CDR3 has 14 residues. Trimming took 2 bases from V and 2 from J, leaving 9 bases between them. CDR3 amino acids: CASSPNHRQETQYF. The CDR3 DNA reads TGTGCCAGCTCACCAAATCACAGGCAAGAGACCCAGTACTTC.

The chain employs TRBV11-2 and TRBJ2-4; either TRBD1 or TRBD2 may supply D (6 bases each). Germline-derived CDR1 and CDR2 are SGHAT and FQNNGV. The CDR3 has 15 amino acids. Trimming pared 1 base from V and 8 bases from J, leaving 15 bases between. The CDR3: CASSLGLGGGDIQYF. DNA for the CDR3: TGTGCCAGCAGCTTAGGGCTGGGGGGCGGTGACATTCAGTACTTC.

The V call is TRBV29-1, the J call TRBJ2-1, with 15 bases lining up with TRBD2. Germline values: CDR1 SQVTM, CDR2 ANQGSEA. This CDR3 spans 16 amino acids. V lost 5 bases and J lost 3; bases outside the gene matches: 5. The CDR3 sequence is CSVTGLAGGRYNEQFF. CDR3 bases: TGCAGCGTTACGGGACTAGCGGGGGGTCGCTACAATGAGCAGTTCTTC.

The chain recombines TRBV5-1 with TRBJ1-2, with TRBD1 matching 8 bases. The germline gives CDR1 SGHRS, CDR2 YFSETQ. J gave up 8 bases and V 4 bases, and 10 bases lay outside the gene matches. The CDR3 covers 14 residues. CDR3 in DNA: TGCGCCAGCAGCAAGGACAGGGATGTTCAGGGCTACACCTTC. Its protein product is CASSKDRDVQGYTF.

The rearrangement uses TRBV15 and TRBJ1-3; D may be TRBD1 (5 bases). The CDR3 sequence is 16 residues long. CDR1 and CDR2 (germline): LNHNV, YYDKDF (reference sequence). V lost 1 base, J lost 0 bases, and 10 bases lay in between. The CDR3 DNA reads TGTGCCACCAGCAGAGGTCAGGGTGACTCTGGAAACACCATATATTTT. This encodes CATSRGQGDSGNTIYF.

The gene calls are TRBV11-1 and TRBJ2-7; 9 bases are a match to TRBD2. This CDR3 has 17 amino acids. Germline V lookup: CDR1 SGHAT, CDR2 FQDESV (reference sequence). After removal of 1 base from V and 5 bases from J, the junction contained 12 bases not matched to a gene. The CDR3: CASSLDRASGTSNEQYF. DNA for the CDR3: TGTGCCAGCAGCTTAGATCGGGCTAGCGGGACGAGCAACGAGCAGTACTTC. Looking up the rest from reference TRBV11-1 and TRBJ2-7 gives the full variable domain: EAEVAQSPRYKITEKSQAVAFWCDPISGHATLYWYRQILGQGPELLVQFQDESVVDDSQLPKDRFSAERLKGVDSTLKIQPAELGDSAMYLCASSLDRASGTSNEQYFGPGTRLTVT.

The chain joins TRBV7-9 to TRBJ1-5; D is unresolved. V shed 3 bases and J shed 4 bases, with 7 bases lying between them. CDR3 length equals 13 residues. Germline V gene lookup returns CDR1 SEHNR and CDR2 FQNEAQ (reference sequence). Here the CDR3 DNA reads TGTGCCAGCAGCTTTACACGGAATCAGCCCCAGCATTTT. Translated, it gives CASSFTRNQPQHF.

The chain carries TRBV19 and TRBJ2-7; 13 nucleotides align to TRBD2. The CDR3 covers 16 residues. The trim removed 5 bases at V and 3 bases at J, leaving 7 bases unmatched. CDR1 is LNHDA and CDR2 is SQIVND in the germline V gene (reference sequence). CDR3 bases: TGTGCCAGTAGTGCGTCGCGGACTAGCGGGAGCTACGAGCAGTACTTC. Translation: CASSASRTSGSYEQYF. The full variable domain, completed using reference TRBV19 and TRBJ2-7, is DGGITQSPKYLFRKEGQNVTLSCEQNLNHDAMYWYRQDPGQGLRLIYYSQIVNDFQKGDIAEGYSVSREKKESFPLTVTSAQKNPTAFYLCASSASRTSGSYEQYFGPGTRLTVT.

J is TRBJ1-3 and V is TRBV30; D unresolved. The CDR3 is made up of 14 amino acids. Looked up from germline, CDR1 is GTSNPN and CDR2 is SVGIG (reference sequence). The V end lost 4 bases, the J end lost 4 bases, and 14 bases lay between the germline ends. The CDR3 region has the DNA TGTGCCTGGAATTATGGAGCAGTCGGAAACACCATATATTTT. Translating it yields CAWNYGAVGNTIYF. Filled out from reference TRBV30 and TRBJ1-3, the complete variable domain reads SQTIHQWPATLVQPVGSPLSLECTVEGTSNPNLYWYRQAAGRGLQLLFYSVGIGQISSEVPQNLSASRPQDRQFILSSKKLLLSDSGFYLCAWNYGAVGNTIYFGEGSWLTVV.

The chain is built from TRBV4-2 and TRBJ1-1; TRBD1 matches 8 bases. Germline values: CDR1 LGHNA, CDR2 YNFKEQ. The V and J ends lost 7 bases and 5 bases, in that order; junction bases with no gene match: 6. This CDR3 region has 13 residues. The CDR3 here is CASTKDRVTEAFF. The CDR3 coding sequence is TGTGCCAGCACTAAGGACAGGGTAACTGAAGCTTTCTTT.

V is TRBV11-2 and J is TRBJ2-5; 9 bases are shared with TRBD1. CDR1 is SGHAT, CDR2 FQNNGV, per germline. With V trimmed by 5 bases and J by 7 bases, 8 bases remained unmatched. The CDR3 is 14 amino acids. The CDR3: CASSNRDRAGTQYF. In DNA form, the CDR3 reads TGTGCCAGCAGCAACAGGGACAGGGCTGGGACCCAGTACTTC. Together with reference TRBV11-2 and TRBJ2-5, the CDR3 gives the full variable domain: EAGVAQSPRYKIIEKRQSVAFWCNPISGHATLYWYQQILGQGPKLLIQFQNNGVVDDSQLPKDRFSAERLKGVDSTLKIQPAKLEDSAVYLCASSNRDRAGTQYFGPGTRLLVL.

The genes are TRBV19 and TRBJ2-3, with D possibly matching TRBD2 (6 bases). The germline gives CDR1 LNHDA, CDR2 SQIVND (reference sequence). V lost 6 bases to trimming and J lost 6 bases, with 16 bases between them. The CDR3 is made up of 14 amino acids. CDR3 DNA: TGTGCCAGTAGGACCGGGACTCGTGCCGATACGCAGTATTTT. Translated: CASRTGTRADTQYF.

This rearrangement joins TRBV4-1 to TRBJ1-2; possibly TRBD1 for D (5 bases). Trimming stripped 1 base from V and 6 bases from J, with 15 bases between. This CDR3 is built from 15 residues. Germline V lookup: CDR1 MGHRA, CDR2 YSYEKL. CDR3 in DNA: TGCGCCAGCAGCCAAGTCCTCCCAGGGCGAGATGGCTACACCTTC. Translated: CASSQVLPGRDGYTF.

The chain has TRBV5-4 and TRBJ2-3; 9 bases match TRBD2. This CDR3 spans 15 amino acids. Looked up from germline, CDR1 is SGHNT and CDR2 is YYREEE (reference sequence). The junction had 4 bases not matched to a gene; V was cut back by 4 bases and J by 1 base. CDR3 amino acids: CASSDRTSGTDTQYF. CDR3 coding DNA: TGTGCCAGCAGCGACCGGACTAGCGGCACAGATACGCAGTATTTT.